The source of this T cell receptor (beta chain) is a study of cytomegalovirus exposure and HLA in healthy donors. These donors were members of the roughly 120-subject validation cohort, a group separate from the roughly 670-subject first cohort. The protocol was immunoSEQ multiplex PCR, while the TCRdb copy is restricted to in-frame clones and leaves out a portion. The sample shows about 140,000 clones, about 80% of them seen only once. As regards this clone: The antigen remains undetermined.

Study-wide findings and caveats: Whilst most TCR sequences proved rare, a subset of public TCRs occurred across many donors. In vitro experiments confirmed that three CMV-associated chains were specific for CMV antigens.

The material sequenced was PBMCs. The clonotype comes from a man aged 25-45 years in good health and CMV-seropositive.

The CDR3 bases are TGTGCCAGCGCCGCTGACTTGAGCTCCTACAATGAGCAGTTCTTC. This gives the protein CASAADLSSYNEQFF. The rearrangement joins TRBV2 to TRBJ2-1; no clear D. This CDR3 has 15 amino acids. Germline V gene lookup returns CDR1 SNHLY and CDR2 FYNNEI. V was pared by 8 bases and J by 0 bases, with 14 bases between.